This entry is about one T cell receptor (beta chain). The antigen is not known. Individuals who donated were healthy Caucasians from Russia aged about 6 to 100. Samples each yielded at least 5 micrograms of total RNA. This record belongs to a study of blood T cells in healthy people across ages. Study findings and constraints: Unsorted PBMCs blocked a conclusive comparison of naive and antigen-experienced cells.

Germline V gene sequence: CDR1 MNHEY, CDR2 SVGAGI. Trimming removed 5 bases at V and 4 bases at J, with 11 bases between. The CDR3 length is 13 residues. A second PCR, run for about 6 to 11 cycles, used a sample-barcoded 5' primer plus a J-beta primer mix. TCRdb called the 5' RACE reads again in MiXCR, with one record for every CDR3 protein. The table shows around 600,000 distinct CDR3 sequences, with 40% to 55% occurring only once. What was sequenced was blood. This rearrangement joins TRBV6-5 to TRBJ1-1, with unresolved D. The clonotype originates from an elderly man in good health. For the CDR3, the DNA is TGTGCCAGCAGTCCCGCGGGTTTCACTGAAGCTTTCTTT. This codes for CASSPAGFTEAFF.